What follows are 17 T cell receptor beta chains derived from one specimen sequenced in a study of T cell responses to AZD1222 COVID-19 vaccine. Repertoires were generated with immunoSEQ multiplex PCR, while TCRdb's copy carries only in-frame clones and drops some. The sample comprises over 110,000 clones, about 92% of which are singletons, and 4% to 5.5% rests with the top ten. The sequenced sample was peripheral blood, obtained on day 0 of AZD1222 vaccination. Source of these receptors: an adult in good health.

The V and J genes are TRBV7-9 and TRBJ1-1, with D tentatively TRBD1 (5 bases). The CDR3 is made up of 13 amino acids. The germline V gene encodes CDR1 SEHNR and CDR2 FQNEAQ (reference sequence). V lost 8 bases to trimming and J lost 6 bases, with 16 bases between them. The CDR3, as DNA: TGTGCCAGCTCGGGGGAAGTGGGTTCTGAAGCTTTCTTT. Amino acids: CASSGEVGSEAFF. Full variable domain (remainder filled in from reference TRBV7-9 and TRBJ1-1): DTGVSQNPRHKITKRGQNVTFRCDPISEHNRLYWYRQTLGQGPEFLTYFQNEAQLEKSRLLSDRFSAERPKGSFSTLEIQRTEQGDSAMYLCASSGEVGSEAFFGQGTRLTVV.

This chain joins TRBV10-3 and TRBJ2-2; TRBD2 matches at 12 bases. Germline CDR1 is ENHRY and CDR2 is SYGVKD. The CDR3 length is 16 residues. Trimming removed 6 bases from V and 8 bases from J; junction bases left unmatched: 10. DNA for the CDR3: TGTGCCATCAGAGAAAGACTAGCGGGAGAATCGGGGGAGCTGTTTTTT. Its protein product is CAIRERLAGESGELFF.

The J gene is TRBJ1-3, the V gene TRBV7-2; D is ambiguous. The germline V and J ends were trimmed by 4 bases and 2 bases, with 12 bases remaining between them. The CDR3 has 15 amino acids. Germline assignment: CDR1 SGHTA and CDR2 FQGNSA. CDR3 coding DNA: TGTGCCAGCAGCTCCGGGGTACTGACTGGAAACACCATATATTTT. It is translated as CASSSGVLTGNTIYF.

The chain has TRBV28 and TRBJ2-2; the match to TRBD2 covers 7 bases. The CDR3 sequence is 14 residues long. Germline V CDR1 and CDR2: MDHEN, SYDVKM. Trimming at V came to 5 bases and at J to 4 bases, leaving 4 bases not matched to a gene. The CDR3 region is CASSKLAATGELFF. For the CDR3, the DNA is TGTGCCAGCAGTAAGCTAGCGGCCACCGGGGAGCTGTTTTTT. Looking up the rest from reference TRBV28 and TRBJ2-2 gives the full variable domain: DVKVTQSSRYLVKRTGEKVFLECVQDMDHENMFWYRQDPGLGLRLIYFSYDVKMKEKGDIPEGYSVSREKKERFSLILESASTNQTSMYLCASSKLAATGELFFGEGSRLTVL.

The J gene is TRBJ1-6, the V gene TRBV11-2, with 7 bases identical to TRBD1. CDR3 size: 16 residues. The V segment lost 5 bases and the J segment 0 bases; nucleotides outside the gene matches: 4. CDR1 SGHAT and CDR2 FQNNGV come from the germline V gene. The CDR3 reads CASSTGESSYNSPLHF. CDR3 sequence (DNA): TGTGCCAGCAGCACAGGGGAAAGCTCCTATAATTCACCCCTCCACTTT.

This chain uses TRBV19 with TRBJ2-4; a weak D match, TRBD2 (6 bases). The CDR3 is 12 amino acids. Deletions cut 6 bases from V and 9 bases from J, with 12 bases between. The germline CDR1 and CDR2 sequences are LNHDA and SQIVND (reference sequence). CDR3 sequence reads: CASSSLGGIQYF. CDR3 coding DNA: TGTGCCAGTAGCTCTTTGGGAGGCATTCAGTACTTC.

For the CDR3, the DNA is TGCAGCGTTCAAACAGGGAAAGGCTCACCCCTCCACTTT. Encoded protein: CSVQTGKGSPLHF. The V gene is TRBV29-1, the J gene TRBJ1-6, with D possibly being TRBD1 (6 bases). Germline V gene sequence: CDR1 SQVTM, CDR2 ANQGSEA. V was pared by 5 bases and J by 10 bases, with 15 bases between. The CDR3 is made up of 13 amino acids.

This clone was seen a single time. The chain recombines TRBV5-1 with TRBJ2-2, with 13 bases that match TRBD2. Germline assignment: CDR1 SGHRS and CDR2 YFSETQ. This CDR3 spans 18 amino acids. Trimming at V came to 5 bases and at J to 0 bases, leaving 7 bases not matched to a gene. The CDR3 coding sequence is TGCGCCAGCAGTAGGACTAGCGGGAGAGCCGCGAACACCGGGGAGCTGTTTTTT. Translating gives CASSRTSGRAANTGELFF.

The V gene is TRBV3-1 (or the pseudogene TRBV3-2), the J gene TRBJ2-5, with 7 bases aligning to TRBD1. The germline V gene encodes CDR1 LGHDT and CDR2 YNNKEL (reference sequence). The length of the CDR3 is 13 residues. Trimming cost V 5 bases and J 1 base; bases outside gene matches: 1. As DNA, the CDR3 is TGTGCCAGCAGCGGGACAGTCCAAGAGACCCAGTACTTC. It codes for CASSGTVQETQYF.

The rearrangement links TRBV5-6 to TRBJ1-2, with 9 bases matching TRBD1. Trimming took 4 bases from V and 8 from J; bases not matched to a gene: 6. Germline loops: CDR1 SGHDT, CDR2 YYEEEE. This CDR3 spans 13 amino acids. The CDR3: CASSPQGAQGYTF. The CDR3 DNA reads TGTGCCAGCAGCCCACAGGGGGCGCAAGGCTACACCTTC.

This rearrangement joins TRBV5-1 to TRBJ2-4, with TRBD1 matching 7 bases. V was clipped by 2 bases and J by 3 bases; unmatched bases: 2. The CDR3 is 14 amino acids. Germline V gene sequence: CDR1 SGHRS, CDR2 YFSETQ. The CDR3 sequence: CASSFGTDKNIQYF. The CDR3 DNA sequence: TGCGCCAGCAGCTTTGGGACAGACAAAAACATTCAGTACTTC. The whole variable domain, filled in from reference TRBV5-1 and TRBJ2-4, reads KAGVTQTPRYLIKTRGQQVTLSCSPISGHRSVSWYQQTPGQGLQFLFEYFSETQRNKGNFPGRFSGRQFSNSRSEMNVSTLELGDSALYLCASSFGTDKNIQYFGAGTRLSVL.

V is TRBV6-2 or TRBV6-3 and J is TRBJ1-2; maybe TRBD1 (6 bases). From germline, CDR1 is MNHEY and CDR2 SVGEGT. The CDR3 consists of 13 residues. Trimming took off 2 bases at V and 7 bases at J, with 11 bases between the two ends. CDR3 nucleotide sequence: TGTGCCAGCAGTTACCAGACAGGCCTTGGCTACACCTTC. This encodes CASSYQTGLGYTF.

This chain joins TRBV7-6 and TRBJ2-5; TRBD2 matches 12 bases. Per the germline V gene, CDR1 is SGHVS and CDR2 is FNYEAQ. This CDR3 comprises 15 residues. V was clipped by 5 bases and J by 4 bases; unmatched bases: 5. CDR3 nucleotide sequence: TGTGCCAGCAGCGCTGCTAGCGGGGGGGCAGAGACCCAGTACTTC. Translated, it gives CASSAASGGAETQYF.

V and J are TRBV4-3 and TRBJ2-7; 7 positions agree with TRBD2. V was pared by 0 bases and J by 5 bases, with 7 bases of the junction left unmatched. The CDR3 length is 15 residues. Germline CDR1 is LGHNA and CDR2 is YSLEER. CDR3 bases: TGCGCCAGCAGCCAAGATCGTTGGGGGGGGAACGAGCAGTACTTC. This codes for CASSQDRWGGNEQYF.

In its sample, this clone was seen once. The V call is TRBV7-9, the J call TRBJ2-7; tentatively, D is TRBD1 (6 bases). The CDR3 has 12 amino acids. Trimming took 5 bases from V and 6 from J, leaving 11 bases between them. Germline V lookup: CDR1 SEHNR, CDR2 FQNEAQ (reference sequence). The CDR3 protein is CASSKTGREQYF. DNA for the CDR3: TGTGCCAGCAGCAAAACAGGGCGCGAGCAGTACTTC.

This clone has a handful of counts. The chain recombines TRBV20-1 with TRBJ2-1; 11 bases line up with TRBD2. V lost 3 bases and J lost 4; bases outside the gene matches: 5. This CDR3 comprises 15 residues. Germline V CDR1 and CDR2: DFQATT, SNEGSKA (reference sequence). This CDR3 is CSASSGGATYNEQFF. In DNA, the CDR3 is TGCAGTGCTAGTAGCGGGGGGGCAACGTACAATGAGCAGTTCTTC.

This clone was detected once. V gene TRBV19 combines with J gene TRBJ1-1; 7 bases fit TRBD1. After removal of 8 bases from V and 2 bases from J, the junction contained 11 bases not matched to a gene. The CDR3 has 15 residues. Germline CDR1 reads LNHDA; CDR2 reads SQIVND (reference sequence). CDR3 residues: CASQTHVGGNTEAFF. The CDR3 bases are TGTGCCAGTCAGACCCATGTAGGGGGCAACACTGAAGCTTTCTTT.